The source of this T cell receptor beta chain is a study of shared clonotypes between healthy human individuals. Study-wide background: CD8 memory received one plate per donor, CD8 naive two, CD4 memory three and CD4 naive three. Points from the study as a whole: Having only a few donors restricted how much genetic and exposure-history diversity was captured.

Measured with immunoSEQ multiplex PCR; TCRdb has only the in-frame clones, and not every one. This sample has more than 400,000 clones, with roughly 95% found just once. Notes on this clone: No antigen is known for it.

This CDR3 has 20 amino acids. V gave up 0 bases and J gave up 3 bases; unmatched junction bases: 13. CDR1 LGHNA and CDR2 YNFKEQ come from the germline V gene. This TCR derives from a woman in her twenties or thirties in good health. Sequencing was done on a sample of naive CD4+ T cells sorted from blood. Indicated subset: CD45RA+ positively selected. V usage is TRBV4-2 and J usage is TRBJ2-2, with 10 bases that match TRBD2. CDR3 in amino acids: CASSQDSVASGGPDTGELFF. In DNA, the CDR3 is TGTGCCAGCAGCCAAGATAGTGTGGCTAGCGGGGGTCCGGACACCGGGGAGCTGTTTTTT.